The 28 T cell receptor beta chains in this list originate from one sample, sequenced in a study of blood T cell repertoires in COVID-19. TCRdb keeps only in-frame clones here, not all; method: immunoSEQ multiplex PCR. Of about 440,000 clones listed, 85% to 90% are singletons. The sequenced material came from peripheral blood. The source of these receptors is a woman aged 30 to 39 with acute or convalescent COVID-19.

The chain links TRBV5-4 to TRBJ1-1; D not certain. Germline loops: CDR1 SGHNT, CDR2 YYREEE (reference sequence). V dropped 5 bases and J dropped 5 bases, with 10 bases sitting between them. CDR3 length: 12 residues. The CDR3 coding sequence is TGTGCCAGCAGTTCCACGGGGACTGAAGCTTTCTTT. Encoded protein: CASSSTGTEAFF.

V usage is TRBV3-1 (or the pseudogene TRBV3-2) and J usage is TRBJ1-1; no reliable D call. In germline, CDR1 is LGHDT, CDR2 YNNKEL (reference sequence). CDR3 length: 13 amino acids. Trimming cost V 1 base and J 5 bases, with 8 bases left between them. The CDR3 DNA follows: TGTGCCAGCAGCCAAGCAGATTTTACTGAAGCTTTCTTT. This codes for CASSQADFTEAFF.

The chain joins TRBV27 to TRBJ2-7; D unresolved. The CDR3 sequence is 12 residues long. The ends were cut back, 2 bases at V and 4 bases at J, with 6 bases in the middle. Germline V gene lookup returns CDR1 MNHEY and CDR2 SMNVEV (reference sequence). CDR3 bases: TGTGCCAGCAGTTTAGACGGGTACGAGCAGTACTTC. Its translation: CASSLDGYEQYF.

The chain carries TRBV7-9 and TRBJ1-2, with D hard to call. Per germline, CDR1 SEHNR and CDR2 FQNEAQ (reference sequence). V was shortened by 4 bases and J by 5 bases, with 11 bases between the two germline ends. The CDR3 has 13 residues. The CDR3, as DNA: TGTGCCAGCAGCTCTACAGCTACTTATGGCTACACCTTC. This gives the protein CASSSTATYGYTF.

The genes are TRBV5-1 and TRBJ2-5; possibly TRBD2 for D (6 bases). Germline CDR1 is SGHRS and CDR2 is YFSETQ. The CDR3 is 14 residues long. The V end lost 3 bases, the J end lost 5 bases, and 14 bases lay between the germline ends. This chain's CDR3 is CASSSPGVGETQYF. The CDR3 DNA sequence: TGCGCCAGCAGCTCCCCGGGGGTGGGCGAGACCCAGTACTTC.

This chain links TRBV5-4 with TRBJ1-2; 8 positions match TRBD1. Unmatched junction bases numbered 1, after V lost 0 bases and J lost 6 bases. Germline V gene lookup returns CDR1 SGHNT and CDR2 YYREEE (reference sequence). The CDR3 has 13 residues. The CDR3 DNA reads TGTGCCAGCAGCTTGGGACAGGGGAATGGCTACACCTTC. Translating gives CASSLGQGNGYTF.

This rearrangement joins TRBV2 to TRBJ1-5, with D perhaps TRBD1 (5 bases). CDR1 is SNHLY, CDR2 FYNNEI, per germline. The V end was cut by 8 bases, the J end by 2 bases, with 13 bases between. The CDR3 runs 14 residues. DNA of the CDR3: TGTGCCAGCTCCTCAGCGGGGGGCAATCAGCCCCAGCATTTT. This encodes CASSSAGGNQPQHF.

The V call is TRBV9, the J call TRBJ2-5, with 7 bases matching TRBD2. The CDR3 is made up of 14 amino acids. Germline V gene lookup returns CDR1 SGDLS and CDR2 YYNGEE. V lost 3 bases to trimming and J lost 4 bases; unmatched junction nucleotides: 6. CDR3 coding DNA: TGTGCCAGCAGCGCAACGGGACTACGAGAGACCCAGTACTTC. This encodes CASSATGLRETQYF.

The rearrangement links TRBV5-1 to TRBJ1-2; tentative D call: TRBD1 (5 bases). This CDR3 spans 14 amino acids. V was clipped by 2 bases and J by 1 base, with 9 bases between them. Per the germline V gene, CDR1 is SGHRS and CDR2 is YFSETQ. CDR3 bases: TGCGCCAGCAGCTTATCAGGGAATAACTATGGCTACACCTTC. Translating gives CASSLSGNNYGYTF. Full variable domain (missing parts from reference TRBV5-1 and TRBJ1-2): KAGVTQTPRYLIKTRGQQVTLSCSPISGHRSVSWYQQTPGQGLQFLFEYFSETQRNKGNFPGRFSGRQFSNSRSEMNVSTLELGDSALYLCASSLSGNNYGYTFGSGTRLTVV.

The chain combines TRBV25-1 with TRBJ2-1; D gene unclear. Trimming took off 4 bases at V and 8 bases at J, with 18 bases between the two ends. Looked up from germline, CDR1 is MGHDK and CDR2 is SYGVNS. CDR3 length: 15 amino acids. CDR3 residues: CASSAQTRNNDEQFF. CDR3 bases: TGTGCCAGCAGTGCCCAGACCAGGAATAATGATGAGCAGTTCTTC. The variable domain in full, completed from reference TRBV25-1 and TRBJ2-1, reads EADIYQTPRYLVIGTGKKITLECSQTMGHDKMYWYQQDPGMELHLIHYSYGVNSTEKGDLSSESTVSRIRTEHFPLTLESARPSHTSQYLCASSAQTRNNDEQFFGPGTRLTVL.

The genes are TRBV10-1 and TRBJ2-2, with TRBD2 matching 11 bases. Losses at the gene ends were 6 bases for V and 5 bases for J; bases not matched to a gene: 8. Germline lookup yields CDR1 WNHNN and CDR2 SYGVQD (reference sequence). CDR3 length: 16 amino acids. As DNA, the CDR3 is TGCGCCAGCAGCGTGGGGACTAGCGGATTTACCGGGGAGCTGTTTTTT. Translated: CASSVGTSGFTGELFF.

The rearrangement joins TRBV10-1 to TRBJ2-2, with TRBD2 matching over 7 bases. The CDR3 sequence is 14 residues long. The V and J ends lost 10 bases and 0 bases, in that order; junction bases with no gene match: 5. Germline-derived CDR1 and CDR2 are WNHNN and SYGVQD (reference sequence). The CDR3 protein is CAITRGTNTGELFF. CDR3 bases: TGCGCCATCACGCGGGGGACGAACACCGGGGAGCTGTTTTTT.

The chain uses TRBV4-2 and TRBJ2-2, with TRBD2 identical over 7 bases. The V gene end was trimmed by 0 bases and the J gene end by 5 bases; junction bases not matched to a gene: 9. Per the germline V gene, CDR1 is LGHNA and CDR2 is YNFKEQ. The CDR3 runs 17 residues. The CDR3 sequence is CASSQDLAGRGTGELFF. The CDR3 bases are TGTGCCAGCAGCCAAGACCTCGCGGGGCGGGGGACCGGGGAGCTGTTTTTT.

J is TRBJ2-2 and V is TRBV7-9; 10 bases are shared with TRBD1. After removal of 7 bases from V and 5 bases from J, the junction contained 7 bases not matched to a gene. The CDR3 covers 15 residues. Germline V CDR1 and CDR2: SEHNR, FQNEAQ (reference sequence). CDR3 DNA sequence: TGTGCCAGCATCAAGACAGGGGGCTTTACCGGGGAGCTGTTTTTT. It specifies CASIKTGGFTGELFF.

The J gene is TRBJ2-1, the V gene TRBV30; TRBD2 matches 8 bases. The J segment lost 11 bases and the V segment lost 1 base, leaving 7 bases of the junction unmatched. Per the germline V gene, CDR1 is GTSNPN and CDR2 is SVGIG (reference sequence). The CDR3 runs 13 residues. Here the CDR3 reads CAWSGLAGRKQFF. The CDR3 bases are TGTGCCTGGAGTGGCCTAGCGGGTCGTAAGCAGTTCTTC.

The chain has TRBV19 and TRBJ2-7; D possibly corresponds to TRBD2 (5 bases). This CDR3 comprises 14 residues. The V end was cut by 3 bases, the J end by 2 bases, with 11 bases between. From germline, CDR1 is LNHDA and CDR2 SQIVND (reference sequence). In DNA form, the CDR3 reads TGTGCCAGTAGTATTGGACTTCACGCCTACGAGCAGTACTTC. Its protein is CASSIGLHAYEQYF. The variable domain in full, completed from reference TRBV19 and TRBJ2-7, reads DGGITQSPKYLFRKEGQNVTLSCEQNLNHDAMYWYRQDPGQGLRLIYYSQIVNDFQKGDIAEGYSVSREKKESFPLTVTSAQKNPTAFYLCASSIGLHAYEQYFGPGTRLTVT.

This clone appeared a single time. The chain couples TRBV5-1 to TRBJ2-3, with 8 bases matching TRBD2. The CDR3 runs 14 residues. In germline, CDR1 is SGHRS, CDR2 YFSETQ. V lost 3 bases, J lost 4 bases, and 4 bases stayed unmatched. The CDR3 sequence: CASSSGLASDTQYF. The CDR3 region has the DNA TGCGCCAGCAGCTCCGGACTAGCTTCAGATACGCAGTATTTT.

The chain carries TRBV10-3 and TRBJ2-2, with D maybe TRBD2 (5 bases). V was pared by 7 bases and J by 6 bases, with 12 bases between. The CDR3 extends over 13 amino acids. Germline values: CDR1 ENHRY, CDR2 SYGVKD. The CDR3 sequence: CAIMTGMPGELFF. In DNA, the CDR3 is TGTGCCATCATGACGGGGATGCCCGGGGAGCTGTTTTTT.

The rearrangement uses TRBV4-1 and TRBJ2-3; D call uncertain. CDR3 length: 17 residues. Germline V gene sequence: CDR1 MGHRA, CDR2 YSYEKL. The V end lost 0 bases, the J end lost 2 bases, and 15 bases lay between the germline ends. This CDR3 reads CASSQDKAGIFTDTQYF. The CDR3 DNA sequence: TGCGCCAGCAGCCAAGATAAGGCAGGTATATTCACAGATACGCAGTATTTT.

The chain combines TRBV19 with TRBJ1-5, with D maybe TRBD1 (6 bases). V was trimmed by 10 bases and J by 8 bases, leaving 21 bases between them. CDR1 and CDR2 from the germline V gene are LNHDA and SQIVND (reference sequence). This CDR3 contains 14 residues. CDR3 coding DNA: TGTGCCACATCGGGGGGCTCTCTGGAGGAGCCCCAGCATTTT. Encoded protein: CATSGGSLEEPQHF. Combining the CDR3 with reference TRBV19 and TRBJ1-5 gives the whole variable domain DGGITQSPKYLFRKEGQNVTLSCEQNLNHDAMYWYRQDPGQGLRLIYYSQIVNDFQKGDIAEGYSVSREKKESFPLTVTSAQKNPTAFYLCATSGGSLEEPQHFGDGTRLSIL.

CDR3 sequence (DNA): TGCGCCAGCAGAGGGGACACCGGGGAGCTGTTTTTT. Encoded protein: CASRGDTGELFF. V usage is TRBV5-1 and J usage is TRBJ2-2; tentatively, D is TRBD1 (5 bases). The CDR3 has 12 amino acids. CDR1 SGHRS and CDR2 YFSETQ come from the germline V gene. Trimming shortened V by 5 bases and J by 3 bases, and 5 bases separated the two germline ends.

This clone came up a few times. The chain carries TRBV5-1 and TRBJ1-2, with 10 nucleotides matching TRBD1. The CDR3 loop spans 15 amino acids. Germline V gene lookup returns CDR1 SGHRS and CDR2 YFSETQ. V lost 1 base and J lost 7; bases outside the gene matches: 7. The CDR3 here is CASSLFGTGAGGYTF. CDR3 sequence (DNA): TGCGCCAGCAGCTTGTTCGGGACAGGGGCTGGTGGCTACACCTTC.

The chain uses TRBV18 and TRBJ1-5; TRBD1 matches 8 bases. Germline lookup yields CDR1 KGHSH and CDR2 LQKENI. V shed 3 bases and J 6 bases; nucleotides not matched to a gene: 10. This CDR3 is 16 amino acids long. CDR3 coding DNA: TGTGCCAGCTCACCCGGGGGGCAGGGGGCGGTTCAGCCCCAGCATTTT. Protein sequence: CASSPGGQGAVQPQHF.

The chain has TRBV24-1 and TRBJ1-2; D ambiguous. Trimming removed 3 bases at V and 5 bases at J, with 3 bases between. CDR3 length: 11 amino acids. In germline, CDR1 is KGHDR, CDR2 SFDVKD. The CDR3 spells CATSDVYGYTF. The CDR3 nucleotides read TGTGCCACCAGTGATGTATATGGCTACACCTTC.

The chain joins TRBV27 to TRBJ2-7; 7 bases map to TRBD2. Trimming cost V 2 bases and J 5 bases; bases outside gene matches: 3. This CDR3 contains 13 residues. CDR1 and CDR2 (germline): MNHEY, SMNVEV (reference sequence). CDR3 sequence reads: CASSLRGENEQYF. The CDR3 region has the DNA TGTGCCAGCAGTTTACGGGGGGAAAACGAGCAGTACTTC.

This clone was recorded a few times. This chain joins TRBV28 and TRBJ1-5; 8 positions agree with TRBD1. Germline V gives CDR1 MDHEN, CDR2 SYDVKM. V was clipped by 6 bases and J by 4 bases; unmatched bases: 8. This CDR3 spans 15 amino acids. The CDR3 DNA follows: TGTGCCAGCAGCTCCGGACAGGGCTGGAATCAGCCCCAGCATTTT. Translated, it gives CASSSGQGWNQPQHF. Supplemented by reference TRBV28 and TRBJ1-5, the full variable domain reads DVKVTQSSRYLVKRTGEKVFLECVQDMDHENMFWYRQDPGLGLRLIYFSYDVKMKEKGDIPEGYSVSREKKERFSLILESASTNQTSMYLCASSSGQGWNQPQHFGDGTRLSIL.

The DNA of the CDR3 is TGTGCCAGTAGTCTATCCGCGGGGCCGGCGGAAAAACTGTTTTTT. Translating it yields CASSLSAGPAEKLFF. The chain combines TRBV19 with TRBJ1-4, with D possibly being TRBD1 (5 bases). Germline assignment: CDR1 LNHDA and CDR2 SQIVND (reference sequence). This CDR3 has 15 residues. V dropped 5 bases and J dropped 8 bases, with 18 bases sitting between them.

The genes are TRBV2 and TRBJ1-1; D may be TRBD1 (6 bases). Germline V gene data show CDR1 as SNHLY and CDR2 as FYNNEI. This CDR3 has 12 amino acids. V was cut by 5 bases and J by 5 bases, with 9 bases left in between. CDR3 DNA: TGTGCCAGCAGTCAACAGGGAACTGAAGCTTTCTTT. Residues: CASSQQGTEAFF.